The 28 T cell receptor beta chains given below trace back to one sample, sequenced in a study of blood T cells in healthy people across ages. Primed by a sample-barcoded 5' primer and a J-beta primer mix, a second PCR proceeded for roughly 7 to 12 cycles. TCRdb used MiXCR to reprocess the 5' RACE reads, holding one entry per CDR3 protein. This sample yields around 1.7 million distinct CDR3 sequences, of which under 30% are seen a single time; roughly 8% belongs to the top ten. The material sequenced was blood. The receptors were sampled from a woman aged 30 to 39 in good health.

The genes are TRBV20-1 and TRBJ2-5; TRBD2 matches at 7 bases. The germline V gene has CDR1 DFQATT and CDR2 SNEGSKA (reference sequence). V lost 6 bases and J lost 5; bases outside the gene matches: 12. The length of the CDR3 is 14 residues. This CDR3 is CSAPFGAGVETQYF. The CDR3 coding sequence is TGCAGTGCCCCCTTTGGTGCGGGGGTGGAGACCCAGTACTTC.

This clonotype was observed many times. This chain connects TRBV12-3 or TRBV12-4 to TRBJ2-7; weak D call: TRBD1 (7 bases). The V end was cut by 5 bases, the J end by 6 bases, with 14 bases between. The CDR3 has 13 residues. CDR3 protein: CASSLGQEGEQYF. In nucleotides, the CDR3 is TGTGCCAGCAGTCTCGGACAGGAGGGCGAGCAGTACTTC.

This clonotype showed up many times. The chain uses TRBV9 and TRBJ2-3; D gene unclear. CDR1 and CDR2 (germline): SGDLS, YYNGEE. V gave up 3 bases and J gave up 4 bases, with 12 bases separating them. The CDR3 length is 14 residues. The CDR3 DNA follows: TGTGCCAGCAGCGCCGGCTATTCGGCAGATACGCAGTATTTT. Translating it yields CASSAGYSADTQYF.

J is TRBJ2-3 and V is TRBV5-1; 7 nucleotides match TRBD1. From germline, CDR1 is SGHRS and CDR2 YFSETQ. Trimming removed 0 bases from V and 3 bases from J; junction bases left unmatched: 4. This CDR3 is built from 15 residues. DNA for the CDR3: TGCGCCAGCAGCTTGGACCCGGACAGGACAGATACGCAGTATTTT. This gives the protein CASSLDPDRTDTQYF.

The V and J genes are TRBV11-1 and TRBJ2-1; 8 bases fit TRBD2. In germline, CDR1 is SGHAT, CDR2 FQDESV (reference sequence). The CDR3 has 14 residues. J gave up 9 bases and V 5 bases, and 9 bases lay outside the gene matches. CDR3 region: CASSPTGTRVEQFF. As DNA, the CDR3 is TGTGCCAGCAGCCCCACCGGGACTAGGGTTGAGCAGTTCTTC.

This clonotype was seen a handful of times. The chain is built from TRBV25-1 and TRBJ2-5; D not certain. Germline CDR1 reads MGHDK; CDR2 reads SYGVNS. Trimming removed 1 base from V and 0 bases from J, with 6 bases in between. CDR3 length equals 14 residues. The CDR3 protein is CASSELGYQETQYF. The CDR3 DNA is TGTGCCAGCAGTGAATTGGGTTACCAAGAGACCCAGTACTTC.

This clonotype was counted at least ten times. The V call is TRBV20-1, the J call TRBJ2-5, with D uncertain. This CDR3 is built from 15 residues. V lost 3 bases to trimming and J lost 4 bases, with 18 bases between them. Germline V lookup: CDR1 DFQATT, CDR2 SNEGSKA (reference sequence). CDR3 DNA: TGCAGTGCTAGTCCCCCCTTTGAGCGACGAGAGACCCAGTACTTC. It specifies CSASPPFERRETQYF.

This clonotype was counted a few times. The chain has TRBV11-2 and TRBJ1-4; D perhaps matches TRBD1 (6 bases). The CDR3 covers 16 residues. CDR1 is SGHAT and CDR2 is FQNNGV in the germline V gene. V lost 6 bases, J lost 8 bases, and 22 bases lay in between. CDR3 region: CASRGGGSPGVEKLFF. In DNA form, the CDR3 reads TGTGCCAGCAGAGGGGGGGGGTCCCCCGGGGTGGAAAAACTGTTTTTT.

This clonotype was detected only a few times. This may come from a read error, since a much larger clone is one base off. The CDR3 end shows no conserved phenylalanine or tryptophan, and so a read error is likely. V is TRBV7-9 and J is TRBJ1-2; D not certain. Between the trimmed V and J ends, which lost 1 base and 2 bases, there was a span of 8 bases. Per the germline V gene, CDR1 is SEHNR and CDR2 is FQNEAQ (reference sequence). This CDR3 is built from 14 residues. Written as DNA, the CDR3 is TGTGCCAGCAGCTTAGAACCGGGGAACTATGGCTACACCGTC. This codes for CASSLEPGNYGYTV.

This clonotype was counted at least ten times. The chain has TRBV6-6 and TRBJ2-7; D is unresolved. Germline V gene sequence: CDR1 MNHNY, CDR2 SVGAGI (reference sequence). There are 11 residues in the CDR3. The ends were cut back, 4 bases at V and 7 bases at J, with 8 bases in the middle. As DNA, the CDR3 is TGTGCCAGCAGTTCCCTGAGGGAGCAGTACTTC. Amino acids: CASSSLREQYF.

The chain recombines TRBV3-1 with TRBJ2-3; no clear D gene. Germline CDR1 reads LGHDT; CDR2 reads YNNKEL (reference sequence). The CDR3 has 14 residues. The V and J ends lost 3 bases and 1 base respectively, with 8 bases between them. CDR3 sequence: CASSQTAGTDTQYF. As DNA, the CDR3 is TGTGCCAGCAGCCAGACCGCCGGCACAGATACGCAGTATTTT.

The V call is TRBV11-3, the J call TRBJ1-2; D remains unclear. This CDR3 contains 9 residues. Germline-derived CDR1 and CDR2 are SGHNT and YENEEA. Trimming shortened V by 10 bases and J by 4 bases, and 4 bases separated the two germline ends. In nucleotides, the CDR3 is TGTGCCATCATCTATGGCTACACCTTC. It specifies CAIIYGYTF.

In its sample, this clonotype was seen a few times. V and J are TRBV7-9 and TRBJ2-3; D gene ambiguous. Germline V gene sequence: CDR1 SEHNR, CDR2 FQNEAQ (reference sequence). The CDR3 has 18 amino acids. Trimming removed 4 bases from V and 4 bases from J, with 24 bases in between. The CDR3 coding sequence is TGTGCCAGCAGCTCCTGGCGCGAGGACCCCAAGGGCCCAGATACGCAGTATTTT. Its protein is CASSSWREDPKGPDTQYF.

V gene TRBV18 combines with J gene TRBJ1-1; 7 bases match TRBD1. CDR3 length equals 13 residues. Germline CDR1 reads KGHSH; CDR2 reads LQKENI. J was trimmed by 0 bases and V by 8 bases; bases with no gene match: 3. The CDR3 region is CASLGQLNTEAFF. CDR3 coding DNA: TGTGCCAGCCTGGGACAGCTGAACACTGAAGCTTTCTTT.

At least ten counts were recorded for this clonotype. The chain joins TRBV6-4 to TRBJ2-5; perhaps TRBD2 as D (7 bases). From germline, CDR1 is MRHNA and CDR2 SNTAGT. CDR3 size: 17 residues. The V and J ends lost 4 bases and 2 bases respectively, with 20 bases between them. The CDR3 region is CASSGGGGTSRQETQYF. CDR3 DNA: TGTGCCAGCAGTGGGGGGGGCGGGACATCGCGGCAAGAGACCCAGTACTTC.

This clonotype was seen a few times. The chain couples TRBV6-5 to TRBJ2-5, with D hard to call. Germline CDR1 reads MNHEY; CDR2 reads SVGAGI. The CDR3 is 12 amino acids. Trimming stripped 2 bases from V and 5 bases from J, with 6 bases between. The CDR3 nucleotides are TGTGCCAGCAGTTACGATTGGGAGACCCAGTACTTC. Protein sequence: CASSYDWETQYF.

This CDR3 is CASRSDGYGYTF. In DNA form, the CDR3 reads TGCGCCAGCAGATCCGACGGCTATGGCTACACCTTC. The chain uses TRBV5-1 and TRBJ1-2, with D unclear. Trimming took off 5 bases at V and 4 bases at J, with 9 bases between the two ends. Germline CDR1 and CDR2: SGHRS and YFSETQ. This CDR3 has 12 residues.

This clonotype was detected only once. In nucleotides, the CDR3 is TGTGCCAGCTCATCCTCGACAGGACTAGCCAAAAACATTCAGTACTTC. It translates to CASSSSTGLAKNIQYF. The V call is TRBV18, the J call TRBJ2-4, with D maybe TRBD1 (6 bases). Trimming took off 5 bases at V and 0 bases at J, with 14 bases between the two ends. The CDR3 length is 16 residues. Germline loops: CDR1 KGHSH, CDR2 LQKENI.

This clonotype appeared a few times. The chain combines TRBV6-2 or TRBV6-3 with TRBJ2-3, with D unclear. V lost 10 bases and J 10 bases, leaving 12 bases between the germline ends. The CDR3 loop spans 10 amino acids. Germline values: CDR1 MNHEY, CDR2 SVGEGT. The CDR3 bases are TGTGCCACCAGGAGCGCTGCGCAGTATTTT. This sequence encodes CATRSAAQYF.

Worth noting for this clonotype: A read error may produce the germline difference seen at one junction end. The genes are TRBV10-3 and TRBJ2-1, with 7 bases aligning to TRBD2. CDR3 length: 15 residues. Per germline, CDR1 ENHRY and CDR2 SYGVKD. CDR3: CVISERGTIGNEQFF. The CDR3, as DNA: TGTGTCATCAGTGAGCGCGGGACTATCGGCAATGAGCAGTTCTTC.

The J gene is TRBJ1-6, the V gene TRBV20-1; D may be TRBD1 (5 bases). In germline, CDR1 is DFQATT, CDR2 SNEGSKA (reference sequence). V was shortened by 0 bases and J by 7 bases, with 10 bases between the two germline ends. CDR3 length: 14 residues. CDR3 amino acids: CSARESGGNSPLHF. The CDR3 DNA reads TGCAGTGCTAGAGAGTCTGGGGGGAATTCACCCCTCCACTTT.

In this sample, this clonotype turned up many times. The chain carries TRBV28 and TRBJ1-5; a possible D gene is TRBD1 (5 bases). The CDR3 is 13 residues long. V lost 5 bases and J 4 bases, leaving 9 bases between the germline ends. Germline V lookup: CDR1 MDHEN, CDR2 SYDVKM. The DNA of the CDR3 is TGTGCCAGCAGTCGGGACGGTAATCAGCCCCAGCATTTT. It codes for CASSRDGNQPQHF.

This clonotype was counted between two and nine times. V usage is TRBV4-3 and J usage is TRBJ2-2, with D possibly TRBD1 on 5 matching bases. The CDR3 consists of 15 residues. V was cut by 4 bases and J by 3 bases, with 12 bases left in between. Germline CDR1 and CDR2: LGHNA and YSLEER. The CDR3 here is CASSLQGRDTGELFF. CDR3 in DNA: TGCGCCAGCAGCCTCCAGGGCAGGGACACCGGGGAGCTGTTTTTT.

In its sample, this clonotype was seen a few times. V is TRBV3-1 and J is TRBJ2-5, with TRBD2 matching 11 bases. This CDR3 is 16 amino acids long. CDR1 and CDR2 (germline): LGHDT, YNNKEL (reference sequence). The ends lost 5 bases at V and 11 bases at J; junction bases unmatched: 16. The chain's CDR3 is CASSTPLAGGLNEQYF. CDR3 DNA sequence: TGTGCCAGCAGCACCCCTCTAGCGGGGGGTTTAAATGAGCAGTACTTC.

Only a few counts were recorded for this clonotype. This chain links TRBV29-1 with TRBJ1-4; 7 bases match TRBD1. The CDR3 consists of 13 residues. The V gene's germline CDR1 is SQVTM and CDR2 ANQGSEA. J gave up 4 bases and V 7 bases, and 6 bases lay outside the gene matches. CDR3 in amino acids: CSASGQLNEKLFF. In nucleotides, the CDR3 is TGCAGCGCATCGGGACAGCTTAATGAAAAACTGTTTTTT.

The CDR3 DNA sequence: TGTGCCAGCAGAGACAGGGAGGTTGCCAATGAGCAGTTCTTC. Residues: CASRDREVANEQFF. This sequence joins TRBV27 and TRBJ2-1; D may be TRBD1 (7 bases). This CDR3 contains 14 residues. V lost 6 bases, J lost 6 bases, and 15 bases lay in between. The V gene's germline CDR1 is MNHEY and CDR2 SMNVEV (reference sequence).

This clonotype showed up just a few times. This rearrangement joins TRBV19 to TRBJ2-5, with 8 bases lining up with TRBD1. From germline, CDR1 is LNHDA and CDR2 SQIVND (reference sequence). Trimming removed 6 bases from V and 5 bases from J; junction bases left unmatched: 5. The CDR3 covers 13 residues. The CDR3 sequence: CASSQTGEETQYF. The CDR3 coding sequence is TGTGCCAGTAGCCAGACAGGGGAGGAGACCCAGTACTTC.

This sequence joins TRBV6-5 and TRBJ2-7; D is uncertain. CDR3 size: 16 residues. V was pared by 0 bases and J by 1 base, with 13 bases between. Germline CDR1 MNHEY, CDR2 SVGAGI. CDR3 region: CASSYSSPGLSYEQYF. Here the CDR3 DNA reads TGTGCCAGCAGTTACTCTAGCCCAGGCCTTTCCTACGAGCAGTACTTC.